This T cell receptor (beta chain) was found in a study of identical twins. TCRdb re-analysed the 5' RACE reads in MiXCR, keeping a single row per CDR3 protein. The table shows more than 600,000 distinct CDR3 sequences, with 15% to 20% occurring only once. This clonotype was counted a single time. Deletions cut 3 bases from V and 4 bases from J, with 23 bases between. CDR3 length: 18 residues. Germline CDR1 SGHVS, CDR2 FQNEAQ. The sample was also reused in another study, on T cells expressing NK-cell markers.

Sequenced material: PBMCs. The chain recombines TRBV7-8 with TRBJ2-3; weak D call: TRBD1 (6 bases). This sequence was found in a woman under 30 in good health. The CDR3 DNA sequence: TGTGCCAGCAGCTTGGGGCGCCGTGGCAGGGGATCAGCAGATACGCAGTATTTT. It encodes CASSLGRRGRGSADTQYF.